The present TCR beta chain was sequenced within a study of cytomegalovirus exposure and HLA in healthy donors (dated by TCRdb to the late 2010s). Concerning the study at large: According to an earlier analysis of several hundred of the donors, some 180 million T cells yielded approximately 120 million unique TCR beta sequences and 250 to 350 Gb of sequence data. About 300 gigabases of sequencing data and some 85 million unique TCR sequences were included in an early release covering several hundred HLA-typed donors. Of the 300 to 450 genotyped donors, over 70% fell in the genetic ancestry cluster associated with self-reported Caucasian donors. The study aimed to test whether cataloging public T cell receptors could reveal signatures of past pathogen exposure. Using immunosequencing, the study profiled T cell repertoires from 500 to 800 subjects and related those repertoires to cytomegalovirus serostatus. In addition to the first cohort of around 670 subjects, a separate validation cohort of over 90 different subjects was used. To predict cytomegalovirus infection status, the study brought together high-throughput TCR immunosequencing, statistical association of individual TCRs with disease status, and machine learning. A later analysis re-analyzed previously published TCR beta repertoires from approximately 670 donors and added high-resolution HLA genotyping to study TCR occurrence patterns. In the later analysis, no new phenotypic data were used to find candidate immune exposures; instead, reliance was placed on TCR beta sequences and their occurrence across donors. To decide whether each TCR beta V gene segment behaved as functional or pseudogenic, an earlier analysis of nearly 600 of the donors relied on high-throughput TCR beta sequencing. Donor age, sex, ethnicity and CMV serostatus were compiled together with the repertoire data. A later genetic analysis used genome-wide SNP genotypes for about 60% of the roughly 700 donors, treating that subset as a discovery cohort. All discovery cohort repertoires had been generated on a single sequencing platform. HLA typing covered class I and class II loci at four-digit resolution. Typing coverage differed by locus: A, B, C, DRB1 and DQB1 were typed in about 629-640 donors, DQA1 in 500 to 550, DPA1 in some 610, and DPB1 in just under 490. About 5 DR-DQ haplotypes were handled as single units for association and clustering, since linkage in the cohort was strong. Among roughly 370 genotyped donors of the cohort, an average of 235,054 unique TCR beta nucleotide sequences were sequenced per donor, around 18% of them non-productive. The study at large found these results: A later analysis reported that several top co-occurrence clusters appeared linked to parvovirus B19, influenza, CMV and Epstein-Barr virus. A later analysis found that most CMV-associated TCR beta chains appeared HLA-restricted, with HLA associations seemingly driven largely by CMV exposure. Some IMGT-functional V segments, including TRBV6-2 and TRBV6-3, could not be told apart with the 87-base-pair reads, so those segments were excluded. This cohort had only TCR beta chains sequenced, and the lack of alpha or paired-chain data limited which features could be detected. Roughly uniform sequencing depth across donors was assumed in presence/absence analyses, although this assumption may not hold. In a later genetic analysis, fewer N-insertions in productive TCRs were reported among donors in an Asian-associated ancestry cluster than the approximately 710-donor mean. In a later analysis, HLA-associated TCR beta chains showed more clonal expansion and lower generation probabilities than non-associated chains that were equally common. In both the original and validation cohorts, the classifier was reported to diagnose cytomegalovirus status with high specificity and sensitivity. A later genetic analysis associated a missense DCLRE1C variant with V-gene and J-gene trimming of TCR beta chains, and an independent cohort replicated the association. For the cohort, immune exposure information was limited to CMV serostatus. In vitro tests confirmed that a few of the cytomegalovirus-associated TCR beta chains recognize cytomegalovirus antigens. In a later analysis, the rate of TCR association differed among HLA loci, with DRB1 alleles having the most associated TCRs and HLA-C alleles having the fewest. Specific HLA alleles were associated with around 18,000 TCR beta sequences at a false discovery rate of 0.05 in a later analysis. Because some donors lacked HLA typing at each locus, the association tests relied only on the typed subset. Correlated functional status among segregating V segments might be attributable to linkage disequilibrium, but an unknown experimental factor could not be ruled out. The authors suggested that the approach could potentially be extended to other disease states and immunological phenotypes. Assigning TCR associations to individual alleles was difficult when HLA alleles, especially DR and DQ, strongly co-occurred. A further reported finding was that TCR beta sequences accurately predicted the HLA-A and HLA-B alleles for most subjects in the first cohort. Over 15 rarely observed V segments, including chromosome 9 orphons, were excluded from the earlier analysis of about 600 of the donors because counts were too low. A group of highly shared sequence variants was considered likely to be a technical artifact of the sequencing pipeline. In an earlier analysis of 450 to 750 of the donors, most TCR beta V segments appeared in productive rearrangements about 87% or about 30% of the time, broadly matching IMGT annotations. Most TCR sequences were seen in very few donors, while some public TCRs were found in many individuals. A total of some 180 TCR beta chains were listed by the study as associated with cytomegalovirus.

Library creation used the immunoSEQ multiplex PCR assay. A mixture of 60 forward primers for TCR Vbeta segments and 13 reverse primers for TCR Jbeta segments was used in the multiplex PCR. The CDR3 region of rearranged TCR beta genes was amplified from genomic DNA with a multiplex PCR assay. Amplified TCR beta libraries were sequenced as 87-base-pair reads on the Illumina HiSeq System. Per the original workflow: A later analysis tallied roughly 78 million unique TCR beta chains across the 550 to 850 repertoires, and about 12 million of those chains were shared by two or more donors. Raw reads were error-corrected and collapsed into unique sequences with a nearest-neighbor algorithm that merged closely related sequences to remove PCR and sequencing errors. To assign V, D and J gene segments, CDR3 sequences were aligned to IMGT reference sequences. For a sequence to be retained, at least a six-nucleotide match to both a V gene segment and a J gene segment was required. A rearrangement was called productive if the CDR3 had no stop codons and remained in frame with V and J, and every other rearrangement was called non-productive. CDR3 was defined by IMGT convention, running from the second conserved V-encoded cysteine to the conserved J-encoded phenylalanine. Sequences without an unambiguous match to a single V gene segment were excluded from the earlier analysis of approximately 600 of the donors. In an earlier analysis of some 590 of the donors, a V segment was called functional when productive rearrangements were above 56.7%, and segregating when the standard deviation between donors exceeded 5%. A statistical classification framework was built for diagnosing cytomegalovirus status from the catalog of TCR beta chain sequences. In a later analysis, V and J genes were assigned by comparing TCR nucleotide sequences against IMGT/GENE-DB human TR gene sequences. A later analysis assigned CDR3 sequences and most-parsimonious VDJ recombination scenarios with the TCRdist pipeline. In a later analysis, each TCR beta chain was defined by its CDR3 amino acid sequence together with its V-gene family, and reads lacking a unique V-gene family were excluded. A later analysis removed over 500 highly shared, low-generation-probability nucleotide sequences to deal with suspected cross-contamination and a sequencing artifact. In a later analysis, a clonal expansion index for each public chain was calculated from normalized within-repertoire ranks of inferred template counts. A later analysis computed generation probabilities with a VDJ recombination model fitted to out-of-frame rearrangements, and checked the results against IGoR. A later analysis scored TCR-TCR, TCR-HLA and TCR-CMV co-occurrence with hypergeometric tests, applying a repertoire-size bias correction to TCR pairs. False discovery rates were estimated in a later analysis by permuting HLA or CMV assignments 20 times. In a later analysis, co-occurring TCRs were grouped using DBSCAN, with TCRdist sequence similarity added in when clustering inside HLA-allele-positive subsets. Repertoires with fewer than 30,000 or more than 120,000 public chains, plus five repertoires with anomalous nucleotide sharing, were excluded from co-occurrence clustering. TCRdb took over this immuneACCESS table, retaining in-frame rearrangements with V and J assigned. Such tables are incomplete; in checked studies, under half of the missing clones stem from an unresolved V gene, and the remainder is unexplained. D and trimming were read from the DNA, whereas the V and J calls and clone size are those reported in that table. This sample holds approximately 150,000 clones; over 70% were observed only once. The top ten hold approximately 6% of the sample.

Points on this clone: Its specific antigen is unknown. It has no much larger one-base neighbor in the sample; base qualities were not kept.

In total, about 650 healthy bone marrow donors made up the cohort. All cohort members were sampled while nominally healthy, although unrecorded immune exposures were likely present. The donor tested CMV seropositive and was one of the 289 seropositive cohort members. A peripheral blood sample was provided by each donor, and peripheral blood mononuclear cells were used for TCR beta sequencing. The Qiagen DNeasy Blood Extraction Kit was used to extract genomic DNA from the blood cell samples. Trimming at the junction amounts to 6 bases on V and 8 bases on J, and the germline ends lie 19 bases apart. Looking up the germline V gene (reference sequence) yields CDR1 LNHDA and CDR2 SQIVND. The CDR3 starts with the cysteine, ends with the phenylalanine, and has 14 residues. The retained sequence is limited to the CDR3, 42 bases, with the frame set at the first base.

The V and J genes are TRBV19 and TRBJ1-2; possibly the D gene is TRBD1, per 6 matching bases. Sequencing input: PBMCs. The receptor's source is a man aged 25-40 years in good health and CMV-seropositive. The bases read TGTGCCAGTAGACCCCCCGGGGGGCTCCGGGGCTACACCTTC. Its translation is CASRPPGGLRGYTF.